This T cell receptor (beta chain) was identified in a study of blood T cell repertoires in COVID-19. Study-level information: The samples span acute and convalescent COVID-19 from the United States, Italy and Spain.

Sequencing was performed with immunoSEQ multiplex PCR; in TCRdb, only in-frame clones are kept and a portion is missing. The sample consists of about 70,000 clones, around 86% of them appearing once. V trimming: 3 bases; J trimming: 4 bases; junction bases outside the gene matches: 8. Germline-derived CDR1 and CDR2 are MGHDK and SYGVNS. The CDR3 is 16 amino acids. The sample was peripheral blood. The chain combines TRBV25-1 with TRBJ2-7, with 11 bases identical to TRBD1. This receptor was obtained from a human donor in a cohort sampled during active COVID-19. The CDR3 here is CASSEAPGTGGYEQYF. CDR3 bases: TGTGCCAGCAGTGAGGCCCCCGGGACAGGGGGGTACGAGCAGTACTTC.